Given below is one TCR beta chain in context. This sample was included in a study of shared clonotypes between healthy human individuals. The germline V gene has CDR1 MNHNS and CDR2 SASEGT. This CDR3 comprises 15 residues. The V segment lost 6 bases and the J segment 5 bases; nucleotides outside the gene matches: 10. Sequencing used immunoSEQ multiplex PCR; TCRdb keeps in-frame clones, though not all of them. The sample has 1,500,000 or so clones; approximately 97% are singletons. This sequence originates from a man aged 30 to 39 in good health. The gene calls are TRBV6-1 and TRBJ1-1; TRBD1 aligns across 9 bases. The specimen was naive CD4+ T cells sorted from blood. Documented subset: CD45RA+ positively selected. The DNA of the CDR3 is TGTGCCAGCAGGGATACCGGGACAGGGAATACTGAAGCTTTCTTT. Amino acids: CASRDTGTGNTEAFF.